Listed here are 10 T cell receptor beta chains from one sample, sequenced in a study of blood T cell repertoires in COVID-19 (dated by TCRdb to 2018 to 2021). Receptors were amplified or captured by the immunoSEQ multiplex PCR assay. TCRdb retrieved this table from immuneACCESS and kept in-frame rearrangements only. Not all clones are present; in checked studies, unresolved V genes account for under half, and no reason is known for the remainder. The sample profile shows 200,000 to 250,000 clones; around 82% of them were found once. The top ten constitute less than 7% of the sample. Sequencing input: peripheral blood. These receptors came from a woman aged 65 to 85 with acute or convalescent COVID-19.

V is TRBV4-2 and J is TRBJ2-3; 7 bases are a match to TRBD2. Germline values: CDR1 LGHNA, CDR2 YNFKEQ. V dropped 4 bases and J dropped 4; count of bases not matched to a gene: 8. This CDR3 region has 15 residues. The CDR3 DNA is TGTGCCAGCAGCCCTCGCGCTAGCGGAGCAGATACGCAGTATTTT. Amino acids: CASSPRASGADTQYF.

The chain couples TRBV11-3 to TRBJ2-1, with 7 bases that match TRBD1. The CDR3 extends over 14 amino acids. V trimming: 4 bases; J trimming: 5 bases; junction bases outside the gene matches: 5. Germline CDR1 is SGHNT and CDR2 is YENEEA. CDR3 in amino acids: CASSSGTADNEQFF. In DNA, the CDR3 is TGTGCCAGCAGCTCCGGGACAGCCGACAATGAGCAGTTCTTC.

The V and J genes are TRBV10-3 and TRBJ1-4, with D possibly being TRBD1 (5 bases). Trimming removed 8 bases at V and 7 bases at J, with 14 bases between. The length of the CDR3 is 13 residues. Germline loops: CDR1 ENHRY, CDR2 SYGVKD. The CDR3 DNA is TGTGCCATCGGAGGAGGGGTCGGTGAAAAACTGTTTTTT. Translation: CAIGGGVGEKLFF.

Worth noting for this clone: Within the sample, other DNA sequences also encode this same CDR3. The chain is built from TRBV5-1 and TRBJ1-4; 11 nucleotides line up with TRBD1. The CDR3 length is 14 residues. Germline lookup yields CDR1 SGHRS and CDR2 YFSETQ. The trim removed 4 bases at V and 6 bases at J, leaving 2 bases unmatched. CDR3 nucleotide sequence: TGCGCCAGCAGCCCGGGACAGGGGGATGAAAAACTGTTTTTT. This sequence encodes CASSPGQGDEKLFF.

This clone is a singleton in its sample. The chain joins TRBV5-6 to TRBJ2-7, with a possible D match to TRBD2 (5 bases). V lost 1 base and J 0 bases, leaving 8 bases between the germline ends. The CDR3 is 14 amino acids. Germline V gene data show CDR1 as SGHDT and CDR2 as YYEEEE. The CDR3 bases are TGTGCCAGCAGCTTGTTCGGGAACTCCTACGAGCAGTACTTC. Its protein is CASSLFGNSYEQYF.

This chain joins TRBV5-4 and TRBJ2-5; 8 bases map to TRBD2. The V and J ends lost 3 bases and 2 bases, in that order; junction bases with no gene match: 6. CDR3 length equals 15 residues. Germline CDR1 reads SGHNT; CDR2 reads YYREEE (reference sequence). CDR3 residues: CASSSRTSSQETQYF. The CDR3 DNA reads TGTGCCAGCAGCTCCAGGACTAGCAGTCAAGAGACCCAGTACTTC. The variable domain in full, with the rest retrieved from reference TRBV5-4 and TRBJ2-5, is ETGVTQSPTHLIKTRGQQVTLRCSSQSGHNTVSWYQQALGQGPQFIFQYYREEENGRGNFPPRFSGLQFPNYSSELNVNALELDDSALYLCASSSRTSSQETQYFGPGTRLLVL.

The chain combines TRBV27 with TRBJ1-2; D call uncertain. Between the trimmed V and J ends, which lost 1 base and 6 bases, there was a span of 9 bases. The CDR3 sequence is 13 residues long. Germline lookup yields CDR1 MNHEY and CDR2 SMNVEV (reference sequence). The CDR3 nucleotides are TGTGCCAGCAGTTTATGGTCGGGGAATGGCTACACCTTC. It yields the protein CASSLWSGNGYTF.

The DNA of the CDR3 is TGTGCCAGCAGCCAGGGACAGGGGATGAACACTGAAGCTTTCTTT. This translates into CASSQGQGMNTEAFF. V and J are TRBV3-1 (or the pseudogene TRBV3-2) and TRBJ1-1; 10 bases are shared with TRBD1. The CDR3 runs to 15 residues. Germline lookup yields CDR1 LGHDT and CDR2 YNNKEL (reference sequence). V shed 3 bases, J shed 0 bases, and the junction held 1 base outside the gene matches.

The V gene is TRBV27, the J gene TRBJ1-3; TRBD1 is a possible D gene (6 bases). The CDR3 spans 19 residues. Germline V gene lookup returns CDR1 MNHEY and CDR2 SMNVEV (reference sequence). The V and J ends lost 3 bases and 0 bases respectively, with 21 bases between them. The CDR3 DNA sequence: TGTGCCAGCAGTTTCGGACAGTTTCCCGCCTTCTCCTCTGGAAACACCATATATTTT. This sequence encodes CASSFGQFPAFSSGNTIYF.

The rearrangement joins TRBV5-4 to TRBJ2-1, with D hard to call. Germline CDR1 SGHNT, CDR2 YYREEE (reference sequence). This CDR3 has 15 residues. The V end lost 0 bases, the J end lost 0 bases, and 7 bases lay between the germline ends. CDR3 sequence: CASSLGGGSYNEQFF. The CDR3, as DNA: TGTGCCAGCAGCTTGGGAGGCGGCTCCTACAATGAGCAGTTCTTC.